This TCR beta chain was sequenced for a study of blood T cell repertoires in COVID-19. Study-wide background: PBMCs, B-cell-depleted T cells, or T cells provided the cDNA or gDNA that made up the material.

Germline V gene lookup returns CDR1 SGHTA and CDR2 FQGNSA. The V end lost 2 bases, the J end lost 6 bases, and 17 bases lay between the germline ends. This CDR3 is 16 amino acids long. In the study's own analysis: Estimation of nucleated cell counts relied on the amplification of reference gene primers. Method: immunoSEQ multiplex PCR; TCRdb's copy keeps in-frame clones and lacks some. The D gene and trimming were derived from the DNA, and the V and J assignments and clone size from that table. Among 200,000 to 250,000 clones listed, just under 90% were seen once. This clone was counted a single time.

The TCR sequence derives from a man aged 25 to 45 with COVID-19, enrolled during active disease. The rearrangement links TRBV7-2 to TRBJ1-5; TRBD1 might be the D (5 bases). Input material: peripheral blood. CDR3 loop: CASSLKLRQIGQPQHF. As DNA, the CDR3 is TGTGCCAGCAGCTTAAAACTACGACAGATCGGTCAGCCCCAGCATTTT.